This TCR beta chain stems from a study of T cell clones after liver transplantation. Whole-study context: TCRbeta sequencing after a pre-transplant mixed lymphocyte reaction identified graft-donor-reactive clones, later tracked in post-transplant blood. Apart from a few HCV-positive recipients, transplants were for non-autoimmune, non-viral reasons. General study findings and limits: Low donor cell numbers restricted donor-reactive repertoire measurement in a couple of subjects.

Here immunoSEQ multiplex PCR was the method, and the copy in TCRdb shows in-frame clones only, minus some. The sample includes roughly 70,000 clones, around nine tenths seen only once; the top ten take under 3.5%. The table lists this clone with a count of one. The target antigen is unknown. This CDR3 comprises 14 residues. Germline V gene data show CDR1 as SQVTM and CDR2 as ANQGSEA. After removal of 7 bases from V and 4 bases from J, the junction contained 11 bases not matched to a gene. Thawed unstimulated PBMCs were FACS-sorted by CD3, CD4 and CD8 into two populations. The receptor was derived from a human donor who received a liver transplant. The J gene is TRBJ1-2, the V gene TRBV29-1; 8 positions match TRBD1. The material was CD4+ T cells from blood, obtained before liver transplant. For the CDR3, the DNA is TGCAGCGCCGCCGGACAGGGAGTGAGCTATGGCTACACCTTC. Translated: CSAAGQGVSYGYTF.